The entry that follows covers one T cell receptor (beta chain) sequence. The CDR3 runs 14 residues. The V gene's germline CDR1 is MNHEY and CDR2 SVGAGI. Between the trimmed V and J ends, which lost 8 bases and 2 bases, there was a span of 10 bases. Template switching with 5'RACE generated the TCR cDNA and added a universal primer site and UMIs. TCRdb re-called the 5' RACE reads through MiXCR, storing one row per CDR3 protein. The data hold some 350,000 distinct CDR3 sequences, with 8.5% to 10% observed a single time. This entry is derived from a study of T cells after yellow fever vaccination. The chain combines TRBV6-5 with TRBJ2-6; D is unresolved. This TCR was recovered from a man younger than 35 who received the YFV17D yellow fever vaccine. Sequencing used PBMCs, obtained on the day of the first yellow fever vaccination. CDR3 DNA sequence: TGTGCCAGCTGTTTGGGCCCTGGGGCCAACGTCCTGACTTTC. This encodes CASCLGPGANVLTF.